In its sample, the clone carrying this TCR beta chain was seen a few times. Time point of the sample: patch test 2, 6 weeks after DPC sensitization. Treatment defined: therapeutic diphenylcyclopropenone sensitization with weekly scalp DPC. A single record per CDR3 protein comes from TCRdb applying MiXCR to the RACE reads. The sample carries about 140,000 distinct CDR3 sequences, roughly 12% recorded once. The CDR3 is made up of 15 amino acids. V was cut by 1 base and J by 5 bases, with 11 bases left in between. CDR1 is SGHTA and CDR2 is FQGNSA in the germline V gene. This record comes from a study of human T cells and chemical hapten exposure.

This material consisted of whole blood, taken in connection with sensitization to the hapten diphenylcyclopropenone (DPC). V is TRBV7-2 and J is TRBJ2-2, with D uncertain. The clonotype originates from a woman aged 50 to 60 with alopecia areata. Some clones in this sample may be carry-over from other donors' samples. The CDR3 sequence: CASSLDLLYTGELFF. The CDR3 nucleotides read TGTGCCAGCAGCTTAGATCTACTATATACCGGGGAGCTGTTTTTT.